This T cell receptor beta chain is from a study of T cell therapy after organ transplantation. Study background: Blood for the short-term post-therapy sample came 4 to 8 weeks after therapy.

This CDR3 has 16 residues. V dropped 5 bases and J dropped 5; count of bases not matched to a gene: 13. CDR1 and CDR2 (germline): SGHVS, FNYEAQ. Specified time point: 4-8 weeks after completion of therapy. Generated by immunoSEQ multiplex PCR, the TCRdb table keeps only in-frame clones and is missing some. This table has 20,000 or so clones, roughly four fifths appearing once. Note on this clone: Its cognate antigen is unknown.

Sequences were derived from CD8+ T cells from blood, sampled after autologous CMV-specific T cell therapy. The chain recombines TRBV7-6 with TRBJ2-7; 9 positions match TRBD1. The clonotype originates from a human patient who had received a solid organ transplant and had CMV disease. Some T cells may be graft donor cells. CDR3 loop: CASSRRAWGQGDEQYF. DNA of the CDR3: TGTGCCAGCAGCCGGAGAGCGTGGGGACAGGGCGACGAGCAGTACTTC.